A single sample gave rise to the 20 T cell receptor beta chains below, sequenced in a study of control samples from healthy donors and cancer patients. Assay used: immunoSEQ multiplex PCR; TCRdb lists only in-frame clones, some missing. Its table lists roughly 190,000 clones. Source material: blood. Receptor source: a woman aged 25 to 39 in good health.

The chain has TRBV7-2 and TRBJ1-2; no firm D call. This CDR3 is 12 amino acids long. Germline-derived CDR1 and CDR2 are SGHTA and FQGNSA. Between the trimmed V and J ends, which lost 5 bases and 4 bases, there was a span of 8 bases. The CDR3 DNA follows: TGTGCCAGCAGCCCCCACCCCTATGGCTACACCTTC. It encodes CASSPHPYGYTF.

V and J are TRBV5-5 and TRBJ1-5; 9 positions match TRBD1. Germline V gene data show CDR1 as SGHKS and CDR2 as YYEKEE (reference sequence). V lost 4 bases, J lost 6 bases, and 8 bases stayed unmatched. The CDR3 sequence is 15 residues long. The CDR3 sequence is CASSIRDREVQPQHF. CDR3 DNA: TGTGCCAGCAGCATCCGGGACAGGGAGGTTCAGCCCCAGCATTTT.

The chain recombines TRBV5-4 with TRBJ2-2; D might be TRBD1 (5 bases). V lost 3 bases and J lost 0, with 15 bases in between. The CDR3 loop spans 17 amino acids. In germline, CDR1 is SGHNT, CDR2 YYREEE (reference sequence). The CDR3 nucleotides read TGTGCCAGCAGCTCTGACAGACTCAAAGCGAACACCGGGGAGCTGTTTTTT. Encoded protein: CASSSDRLKANTGELFF.

The chain joins TRBV7-2 to TRBJ1-4; D call uncertain. The germline V and J ends were trimmed by 2 bases and 0 bases, with 7 bases remaining between them. This CDR3 region has 15 residues. Germline CDR1 SGHTA, CDR2 FQGNSA. CDR3 sequence: CASSLYGSTNEKLFF. The CDR3 coding sequence is TGTGCCAGCAGCTTATACGGATCAACTAATGAAAAACTGTTTTTT.

The genes are TRBV19 and TRBJ2-2; D possibly uses TRBD1 or TRBD2 (5 bases each). V lost 4 bases, J lost 6 bases, and 12 bases lay in between. CDR3 size: 14 residues. Germline loops: CDR1 LNHDA, CDR2 SQIVND (reference sequence). The CDR3 here is CASSKRGTPGELFF. Here the CDR3 DNA reads TGTGCCAGTAGTAAGAGGGGTACGCCCGGGGAGCTGTTTTTT.

The rearrangement joins TRBV4-1 to TRBJ1-5; D is undetermined. The CDR3 has 16 residues. Germline V gene data show CDR1 as MGHRA and CDR2 as YSYEKL. Trimming took 1 base from V and 7 from J, leaving 17 bases between them. The chain's CDR3 is CASSQVWLRRRQPQHF. CDR3 sequence (DNA): TGCGCCAGCAGCCAAGTTTGGCTTAGGCGGCGGCAGCCCCAGCATTTT.

The genes are TRBV27 and TRBJ1-5; unclear D gene. The CDR3 consists of 14 residues. Trimming took off 2 bases at V and 4 bases at J, with 9 bases between the two ends. CDR1 and CDR2 from the germline V gene are MNHEY and SMNVEV (reference sequence). The CDR3 coding sequence is TGTGCCAGCAGTTTAAACGGCAGGAATCAGCCCCAGCATTTT. The encoded protein is CASSLNGRNQPQHF.

The rearrangement uses TRBV24-1 and TRBJ2-2; D may be TRBD1 (6 bases). Germline V gene data show CDR1 as KGHDR and CDR2 as SFDVKD. V was cut by 6 bases and J by 0 bases, with 10 bases left in between. The CDR3 contains 15 residues. The CDR3 region is CATSKGVPNTGELFF. The CDR3 DNA reads as TGTGCCACCAGTAAGGGGGTCCCGAACACCGGGGAGCTGTTTTTT.

The rearrangement links TRBV25-1 to TRBJ1-1, with 9 bases aligning to TRBD1. V shed 4 bases and J 5 bases; nucleotides not matched to a gene: 8. Germline-derived CDR1 and CDR2 are MGHDK and SYGVNS. This CDR3 contains 15 residues. CDR3 region: CASSGGDRAGTEAFF. As DNA, the CDR3 is TGTGCCAGCAGTGGAGGGGACAGGGCGGGGACTGAAGCTTTCTTT.

V gene TRBV28 combines with J gene TRBJ2-7; 9 bases are a match to TRBD1. There are 16 residues in the CDR3. CDR1 MDHEN and CDR2 SYDVKM come from the germline V gene. J gave up 5 bases and V 4 bases, and 12 bases lay outside the gene matches. DNA of the CDR3: TGTGCCAGCAGTTCCCCTGCGGGACAGGGTATCCACGAGCAGTACTTC. It yields the protein CASSSPAGQGIHEQYF.

The CDR3 region has the DNA TGCGCCAGCAGCTTGCCTGGGGGCATCTCCTACAATGAGCAGTTCTTC. Protein product: CASSLPGGISYNEQFF. The chain couples TRBV5-1 to TRBJ2-1; perhaps TRBD1 as D (6 bases). Germline CDR1 and CDR2: SGHRS and YFSETQ. CDR3 length: 16 residues. The ends were cut back, 1 base at V and 0 bases at J, with 11 bases in the middle.

The chain is built from TRBV29-1 and TRBJ2-3; D call uncertain. Deletions cut 4 bases from V and 3 bases from J, with 8 bases between. The CDR3 totals 12 residues. From germline, CDR1 is SQVTM and CDR2 ANQGSEA. Written as DNA, the CDR3 is TGCAGCGTTGTGGCAACTACAGATACGCAGTATTTT. This translates into CSVVATTDTQYF.

This chain connects TRBV6-5 to TRBJ2-1; no firm D call. This CDR3 spans 15 amino acids. Between the trimmed V and J ends, which lost 8 bases and 0 bases, there was a span of 14 bases. Germline CDR1 MNHEY, CDR2 SVGAGI. CDR3 sequence reads: CASSRVTSSYNEQFF. In DNA form, the CDR3 reads TGTGCCAGCTCCCGGGTCACGAGCTCCTACAATGAGCAGTTCTTC.

The rearrangement joins TRBV4-1 to TRBJ2-6; 10 nucleotides match TRBD2. The CDR3 consists of 17 residues. V lost 4 bases to trimming and J lost 2 bases; unmatched junction nucleotides: 5. Germline loops: CDR1 MGHRA, CDR2 YSYEKL. This CDR3 reads CASSRQRGGAGANVLTF. DNA of the CDR3: TGCGCCAGCAGCCGCCAGCGGGGGGGCGCTGGGGCCAACGTCCTGACTTTC.

This chain links TRBV7-6 with TRBJ1-1; 7 bases fit TRBD1. Trimming took 2 bases from V and 4 from J; bases not matched to a gene: 7. This CDR3 spans 15 amino acids. CDR1 is SGHVS, CDR2 FNYEAQ, per germline. For the CDR3, the DNA is TGTGCCAGCAGCTTATCCCAACAGGGGAGCACTGAAGCTTTCTTT. Its translation is CASSLSQQGSTEAFF.

V gene TRBV7-9 combines with J gene TRBJ1-1, with D hard to call. CDR1 is SEHNR and CDR2 is FQNEAQ in the germline V gene (reference sequence). The CDR3 has 14 residues. The germline V and J ends were trimmed by 1 base and 1 base, with 7 bases remaining between them. CDR3 region: CASSLERSNTEAFF. In DNA, the CDR3 is TGTGCCAGCAGCTTAGAGAGGTCGAACACTGAAGCTTTCTTT.

The J gene is TRBJ1-5, the V gene TRBV28; 11 nucleotides agree with TRBD1. The CDR3 spans 20 residues. V shed 1 base and J 0 bases; nucleotides not matched to a gene: 11. Germline CDR1 reads MDHEN; CDR2 reads SYDVKM. CDR3 loop: CASSLSLARTGGYSNQPQHF. The CDR3 region has the DNA TGTGCCAGCAGTTTATCCCTGGCTAGGACAGGGGGCTATAGCAATCAGCCCCAGCATTTT.

The V gene is TRBV4-2, the J gene TRBJ1-5; the match to TRBD1 covers 8 bases. This CDR3 region has 16 residues. Germline V CDR1 and CDR2: LGHNA, YNFKEQ. The J segment lost 1 base and the V segment lost 4 bases, leaving 6 bases of the junction unmatched. The CDR3 loop is CASSLTGERSNQPQHF. The CDR3 DNA is TGTGCCAGCAGCCTGACAGGGGAGAGGAGCAATCAGCCCCAGCATTTT.

The rearrangement joins TRBV5-1 to TRBJ1-2; tentatively, D is TRBD1 (5 bases). CDR1 SGHRS and CDR2 YFSETQ come from the germline V gene. The CDR3 consists of 15 residues. Trimming took 3 bases from V and 4 from J, leaving 16 bases between them. Here the CDR3 reads CASSSLASGSYGYTF. The CDR3 coding sequence is TGCGCCAGCAGCTCATTAGCATCAGGGTCCTATGGCTACACCTTC.

V usage is TRBV28 and J usage is TRBJ1-6; D remains unclear. Germline CDR1 and CDR2: MDHEN and SYDVKM. Trimming shortened V by 11 bases and J by 9 bases, and 17 bases separated the two germline ends. CDR3 size: 13 residues. The CDR3 coding sequence is TGTGCCTCTGGAGGACGGGTGTTTTCACCCCTCCACTTT. This gives the protein CASGGRVFSPLHF.